These 31 T cell receptor beta chains originate from one sample sequenced in a study of T-cell memory formation after mild COVID-19 (dated by TCRdb to about 2021). Library construction relied on 5' RACE. Sequencing was carried out with an Illumina NovaSeq 6000. The public sequencing data were trimmed at Q25 with fastp and processed into clonotypes with MiXCR by TCRdb, which kept only in-frame beta chains. Rows with a matching CDR3 protein are joined into one entry that keeps the most common DNA and genes. This sample is represented by about 360,000 distinct CDR3 sequences; around an eighth of them were singletons. The ten largest clonotypes hold roughly 22% of the sample. Sequences were obtained from PBMCs or a T cell subset sorted from them (not recorded which). Receptors were obtained from a man younger than 35 who had mild COVID-19 (a few samples of this study predate the infection). The sample titles of this study are shuffled in the database, so cell type and time point are left out; the donor was told from shared clones.

V gene TRBV5-1 combines with J gene TRBJ2-1; no reliable D call. The V and J ends lost 0 bases and 9 bases respectively, with 10 bases between them. The CDR3 is 13 amino acids. The V gene's germline CDR1 is SGHRS and CDR2 YFSETQ. CDR3 region: CASSLGTIGEQFF. In DNA, the CDR3 is TGCGCCAGCAGCTTGGGTACGATAGGTGAGCAGTTCTTC.

This sequence joins TRBV9 and TRBJ1-1, with TRBD1 matching 7 bases. This CDR3 region has 15 residues. Germline V gives CDR1 SGDLS, CDR2 YYNGEE. V lost 4 bases, J lost 0 bases, and 6 bases stayed unmatched. The chain's CDR3 is CASSTGTALNTEAFF. The CDR3 DNA reads as TGTGCCAGCAGCACAGGGACAGCCCTGAACACTGAAGCTTTCTTT.

The chain joins TRBV20-1 to TRBJ2-1; maybe TRBD1 (5 bases). This CDR3 comprises 14 residues. Germline lookup yields CDR1 DFQATT and CDR2 SNEGSKA (reference sequence). With 1 base removed from V and 7 bases from J, the gap between germline ends came to 14 bases. The CDR3 spells CSARAQGVKNEQFF. The DNA for the CDR3 is TGCAGTGCTAGAGCCCAGGGTGTGAAGAATGAGCAGTTCTTC.

V and J are TRBV7-9 and TRBJ1-1; 8 bases line up with TRBD1. The CDR3 is made up of 17 amino acids. CDR1 and CDR2 (germline): SEHNR, FQNEAQ (reference sequence). With 5 bases clipped from V and 2 bases from J, the junction kept 13 bases outside the gene matches. The CDR3 region is CASSLSSDRESNTEAFF. CDR3 sequence (DNA): TGTGCCAGCAGCCTTTCCTCGGACAGGGAAAGTAACACTGAAGCTTTCTTT.

The sample holds many counts of this clonotype. The rearrangement joins TRBV6-5 to TRBJ1-3; 11 bases align to TRBD1. This CDR3 region has 13 residues. Germline values: CDR1 MNHEY, CDR2 SVGAGI. V gave up 6 bases and J gave up 8 bases; unmatched junction bases: 3. Here the CDR3 reads CASRRDRGDTIYF. For the CDR3, the DNA is TGTGCCAGCAGGCGGGACAGGGGGGACACCATATATTTT.

The chain uses TRBV7-2 and TRBJ1-2, with D perhaps TRBD1 (5 bases). The germline CDR1 and CDR2 sequences are SGHTA and FQGNSA. This CDR3 has 13 residues. The germline V and J ends were trimmed by 7 bases and 1 base, with 10 bases remaining between them. In DNA, the CDR3 is TGTGCCAGCACTGGGACGGTTAACTATGGCTACACCTTC. Its protein product is CASTGTVNYGYTF. Together with reference TRBV7-2 and TRBJ1-2, the CDR3 gives the full variable domain: GAGVSQSPSNKVTEKGKDVELRCDPISGHTALYWYRQSLGQGLEFLIYFQGNSAPDKSGLPSDRFSAERTGGSVSTLTIQRTQQEDSAVYLCASTGTVNYGYTFGSGTRLTVV.

This clonotype turned up a few times. The V call is TRBV20-1, the J call TRBJ1-2; the D gene is possibly TRBD1 (6 bases). Germline CDR1 reads DFQATT; CDR2 reads SNEGSKA (reference sequence). V was clipped by 3 bases and J by 10 bases, with 21 bases between them. The CDR3 runs to 14 residues. Here the CDR3 reads CSASLTLEGDVYTF. The CDR3, as DNA: TGCAGTGCTAGTCTTACCCTTGAGGGGGACGTCTACACCTTC.

This clonotype appeared a few times. The chain uses TRBV27 and TRBJ2-1; either TRBD1 or TRBD2 may fit D (6 bases each). Trimming stripped 2 bases from V and 4 bases from J, with 9 bases between. The CDR3 length is 14 residues. Germline V gene data show CDR1 as MNHEY and CDR2 as SMNVEV (reference sequence). CDR3 DNA: TGTGCCAGCAGTTTACCGGGGGCATACAATGAGCAGTTCTTC. Translated: CASSLPGAYNEQFF.

This clonotype was seen repeatedly, ten times or more. This chain connects TRBV5-1 to TRBJ2-3, with a tentative D call TRBD2 (6 bases). The CDR3 totals 14 residues. Germline V lookup: CDR1 SGHRS, CDR2 YFSETQ. Trimming cost V 9 bases and J 2 bases, with 16 bases left between them. The CDR3 region is CATSLGTATDTQYF. In nucleotides, the CDR3 is TGCGCCACCTCGCTTGGGACTGCCACAGATACGCAGTATTTT.

This clonotype was found many times. The rearrangement uses TRBV12-3 or TRBV12-4 and TRBJ2-4; 10 bases match TRBD1. The CDR3 is 14 residues long. V shed 5 bases, J shed 7 bases, and the junction held 5 bases outside the gene matches. This chain's CDR3 is CASSPGTGANIQYF. CDR3 in DNA: TGTGCCAGCAGTCCCGGGACAGGGGCCAACATTCAGTACTTC.

The rearrangement links TRBV10-3 to TRBJ2-1; D may be TRBD1 (6 bases). The germline gives CDR1 ENHRY, CDR2 SYGVKD. The CDR3 consists of 13 residues. Trimming left V 3 bases short and J 6 bases short, with 9 bases between. This chain's CDR3 is CAISESGVNEQFF. In DNA form, the CDR3 reads TGTGCCATCAGTGAATCAGGGGTCAATGAGCAGTTCTTC.

This clonotype has just a few counts. The chain employs TRBV6-6 and TRBJ1-4, with 7 bases matching TRBD1. The CDR3 is 15 residues long. The trim removed 5 bases at V and 7 bases at J, leaving 10 bases unmatched. Germline CDR1 MNHNY, CDR2 SVGAGI (reference sequence). In DNA form, the CDR3 reads TGTGCCAGCAGTCCTCTACAGGGGATGGCTGAAAAACTGTTTTTT. Translating it yields CASSPLQGMAEKLFF.

Many counts were recorded for this clonotype. This rearrangement joins TRBV20-1 to TRBJ2-7; 7 bases map to TRBD1. Trimming at V came to 1 base and at J to 4 bases, leaving 7 bases not matched to a gene. The CDR3 is 14 amino acids. Germline V gene sequence: CDR1 DFQATT, CDR2 SNEGSKA (reference sequence). The CDR3 region is CSARAPGQKYEQYF. DNA of the CDR3: TGCAGTGCTAGAGCTCCGGGACAGAAATACGAGCAGTACTTC.

This clonotype occurred many times. J is TRBJ2-3 and V is TRBV7-3; 7 bases line up with TRBD2. This CDR3 contains 17 residues. V dropped 1 base and J dropped 3; count of bases not matched to a gene: 10. Germline V gives CDR1 SGHTA, CDR2 FQGTGA. CDR3 DNA sequence: TGTGCCAGCAGCTTAAGTTCCCGTGGCGGGGGTACAGATACGCAGTATTTT. Protein sequence: CASSLSSRGGGTDTQYF.

The chain couples TRBV4-1 to TRBJ1-5, with 7 bases fitting TRBD1. CDR1 MGHRA and CDR2 YSYEKL come from the germline V gene. Trimming cost V 1 base and J 6 bases; bases outside gene matches: 9. The CDR3 totals 16 residues. The CDR3 spells CASSQGSRQGFQPQHF. CDR3 in DNA: TGCGCCAGCAGCCAAGGCTCGAGACAGGGTTTTCAGCCCCAGCATTTT.

This clonotype was seen only a few times. The chain links TRBV7-2 to TRBJ1-5; weak D call: TRBD1 (5 bases). This CDR3 is 15 amino acids long. Germline CDR1 and CDR2: SGHTA and FQGNSA. V lost 1 base and J lost 7, with 14 bases in between. CDR3 nucleotide sequence: TGTGCCAGCAGCTTAGGGGGCTGGGTCGGACAGCCCCAGCATTTT. It codes for CASSLGGWVGQPQHF.

This clonotype was counted a few times. The rearrangement links TRBV18 to TRBJ1-6, with D possibly matching TRBD1 (6 bases). The V end was cut by 2 bases, the J end by 10 bases, with 12 bases between. The CDR3 length is 14 residues. Looked up from germline, CDR1 is KGHSH and CDR2 is LQKENI. The CDR3 protein is CASSPNRVESPLHF. CDR3 in DNA: TGTGCCAGCTCACCAAACAGGGTAGAGTCACCCCTCCACTTT.

The chain is built from TRBV29-1 and TRBJ2-7; TRBD2 might be the D (5 bases). CDR1 is SQVTM, CDR2 ANQGSEA, per germline. The length of the CDR3 is 13 residues. Trimming pared 5 bases from V and 4 bases from J, leaving 15 bases between. The DNA of the CDR3 is TGCAGCGTTCCCCGGGGTAAGAGATACGAGCAGTACTTC. Amino acids: CSVPRGKRYEQYF.

This rearrangement joins TRBV29-1 to TRBJ1-1; D gene uncertain. With 6 bases removed from V and 3 bases from J, the gap between germline ends came to 11 bases. The CDR3 loop spans 12 amino acids. Germline V gene lookup returns CDR1 SQVTM and CDR2 ANQGSEA. The CDR3: CSVASRDTEAFF. The CDR3 DNA is TGCAGCGTCGCTTCGCGGGACACTGAAGCTTTCTTT.

The V gene is TRBV7-2, the J gene TRBJ2-1; TRBD1 matches 9 bases. There are 14 residues in the CDR3. Germline trimming cut 5 bases from V and 6 bases from J; bases unmatched to any gene: 5. Germline V gene lookup returns CDR1 SGHTA and CDR2 FQGNSA. CDR3 in amino acids: CASSLGQGGNEQFF. For the CDR3, the DNA is TGTGCCAGCAGCCTGGGACAGGGCGGCAATGAGCAGTTCTTC.

This clonotype came up a few times. The rearrangement links TRBV27 to TRBJ2-1; a weak D match, TRBD1 (6 bases). Looked up from germline, CDR1 is MNHEY and CDR2 is SMNVEV (reference sequence). With 6 bases removed from V and 2 bases from J, the gap between germline ends came to 14 bases. This CDR3 is built from 15 residues. In nucleotides, the CDR3 is TGTGCCAGCAGCGATCAGGGGCCAGCCTACAATGAGCAGTTCTTC. Translating gives CASSDQGPAYNEQFF.

This clonotype was seen a single time. V is TRBV4-1 and J is TRBJ2-5; 7 bases are a match to TRBD2. Trimming removed 4 bases from V and 5 bases from J; junction bases left unmatched: 10. The CDR3 sequence is 15 residues long. Germline V gene data show CDR1 as MGHRA and CDR2 as YSYEKL. CDR3 bases: TGCGCCAGCAGCCCGACCCGCGGGGGTCTGGAGACCCAGTACTTC. It specifies CASSPTRGGLETQYF.

V and J are TRBV28 and TRBJ1-1; D might be TRBD1 (5 bases). The germline V gene encodes CDR1 MDHEN and CDR2 SYDVKM. This CDR3 has 16 residues. V was cut by 5 bases and J by 3 bases, with 19 bases left in between. The CDR3 spells CASSRNRAGTDTEAFF. CDR3 nucleotide sequence: TGTGCCAGCAGTCGCAACCGCGCAGGGACGGACACTGAAGCTTTCTTT.

This clonotype was counted only a few times. The V and J genes are TRBV7-3 and TRBJ1-1; D is possibly TRBD1 (6 bases). The germline V gene has CDR1 SGHTA and CDR2 FQGTGA. This CDR3 has 14 amino acids. V gave up 1 base and J gave up 4 bases, with 10 bases separating them. The CDR3: CASSLNSRGTEAFF. The CDR3 DNA is TGTGCCAGCAGCTTAAATTCCAGGGGCACTGAAGCTTTCTTT.

There are a few counts of this clonotype. This sequence joins TRBV5-6 and TRBJ2-7; D gene uncertain. V shed 0 bases and J shed 0 bases, with 4 bases lying between them. The CDR3 consists of 13 residues. CDR1 and CDR2 from the germline V gene are SGHDT and YYEEEE. CDR3 in DNA: TGTGCCAGCAGCTTGGACATCTCCTACGAGCAGTACGTC. Translated, it gives CASSLDISYEQYV.

The rearrangement joins TRBV7-3 to TRBJ2-3; no clear D. Germline loops: CDR1 SGHTA, CDR2 FQGTGA. V dropped 2 bases and J dropped 0 bases, with 9 bases sitting between them. CDR3 length: 15 amino acids. In DNA, the CDR3 is TGTGCCAGCAGCTTACGTATAGCTAGCACAGATACGCAGTATTTT. This encodes CASSLRIASTDTQYF.

This clonotype was observed at least ten times. The rearrangement links TRBV4-2 to TRBJ2-7; 12 bases are shared with TRBD2. The V and J ends lost 4 bases and 4 bases, in that order; junction bases with no gene match: 5. The CDR3 extends over 15 amino acids. From germline, CDR1 is LGHNA and CDR2 YNFKEQ. The CDR3 DNA reads as TGTGCCAGCAGCCCCCTAACTAGCGGGGGGTACGAGCAGTACTTC. It is translated as CASSPLTSGGYEQYF.

V and J are TRBV12-3 or TRBV12-4 and TRBJ2-1, with a weak D call TRBD2 (6 bases). The CDR3 consists of 13 residues. The V gene lost 1 base and the J gene lost 8 bases, with 9 bases spanning the gap. The DNA for the CDR3 is TGTGCCAGCAGTTTAGGGGGGGACTATGAGCAGTTCTTC. Translating it yields CASSLGGDYEQFF.

This clonotype was seen a few times. This chain connects TRBV5-1 to TRBJ2-3; the D gene is possibly TRBD2 (6 bases). Per the germline V gene, CDR1 is SGHRS and CDR2 is YFSETQ. The CDR3 spans 14 residues. Between the trimmed V and J ends, which lost 2 bases and 3 bases, there was a span of 10 bases. In nucleotides, the CDR3 is TGCGCCAGCAGCTTCGGCGGGGAAACAGATACGCAGTATTTT. Amino acid sequence: CASSFGGETDTQYF.

In this sample, this clonotype turned up a few times. The gene calls are TRBV6-5 and TRBJ1-5, with 8 bases aligning to TRBD1. This CDR3 comprises 14 residues. After removal of 6 bases from V and 6 bases from J, the junction contained 7 bases not matched to a gene. Germline V CDR1 and CDR2: MNHEY, SVGAGI. CDR3 nucleotides: TGTGCCAGCAGAGAGGGGACAGGCGCTCAGCCCCAGCATTTT. It codes for CASREGTGAQPQHF.

This clonotype was observed a few times. This sequence joins TRBV3-1 and TRBJ2-1; 7 nucleotides line up with TRBD1. The germline gives CDR1 LGHDT, CDR2 YNNKEL (reference sequence). CDR3 length: 15 amino acids. J gave up 3 bases and V 8 bases, and 10 bases lay outside the gene matches. For the CDR3, the DNA is TGTGCCAGCCAAACAGGGGATGGTAACTACAATGAGCAGTTCTTC. It is translated as CASQTGDGNYNEQFF.